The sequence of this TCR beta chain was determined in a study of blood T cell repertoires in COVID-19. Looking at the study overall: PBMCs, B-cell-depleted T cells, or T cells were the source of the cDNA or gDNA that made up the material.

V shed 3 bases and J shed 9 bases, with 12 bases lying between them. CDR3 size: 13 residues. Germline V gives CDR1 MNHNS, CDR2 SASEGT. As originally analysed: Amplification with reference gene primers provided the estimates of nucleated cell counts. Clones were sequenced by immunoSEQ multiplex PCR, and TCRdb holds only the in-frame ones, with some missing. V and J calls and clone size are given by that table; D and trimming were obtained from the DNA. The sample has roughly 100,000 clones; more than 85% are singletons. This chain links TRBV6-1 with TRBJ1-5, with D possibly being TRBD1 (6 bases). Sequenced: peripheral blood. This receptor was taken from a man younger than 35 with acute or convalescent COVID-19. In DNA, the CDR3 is TGTGCCAGCAGTGAGGACAGCCCAACGCCCCAGCATTTT. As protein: CASSEDSPTPQHF.